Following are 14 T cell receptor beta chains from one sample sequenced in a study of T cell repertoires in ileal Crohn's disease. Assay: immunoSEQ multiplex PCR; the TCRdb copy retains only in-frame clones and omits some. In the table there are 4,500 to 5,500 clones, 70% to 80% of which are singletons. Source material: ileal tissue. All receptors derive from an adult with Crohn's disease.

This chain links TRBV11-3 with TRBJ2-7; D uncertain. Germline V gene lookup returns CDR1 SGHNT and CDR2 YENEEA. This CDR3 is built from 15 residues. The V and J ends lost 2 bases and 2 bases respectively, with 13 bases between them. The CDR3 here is CASSLNPAGAYEQYF. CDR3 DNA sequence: TGTGCCAGCAGCTTAAACCCCGCCGGTGCCTACGAGCAGTACTTC.

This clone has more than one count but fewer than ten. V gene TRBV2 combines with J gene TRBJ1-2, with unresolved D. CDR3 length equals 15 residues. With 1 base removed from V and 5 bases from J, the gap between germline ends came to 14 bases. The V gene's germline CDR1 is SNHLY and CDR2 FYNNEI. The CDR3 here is CASSEDIVPIYGYTF. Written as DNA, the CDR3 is TGTGCCAGCAGTGAAGATATAGTTCCAATATATGGCTACACCTTC.

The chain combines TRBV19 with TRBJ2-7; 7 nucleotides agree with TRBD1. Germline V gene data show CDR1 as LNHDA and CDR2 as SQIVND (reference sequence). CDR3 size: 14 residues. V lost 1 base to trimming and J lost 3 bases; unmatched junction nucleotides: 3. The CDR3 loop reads CASSIGQGYYEQYF. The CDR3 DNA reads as TGTGCCAGTAGTATAGGACAGGGATACTACGAGCAGTACTTC.

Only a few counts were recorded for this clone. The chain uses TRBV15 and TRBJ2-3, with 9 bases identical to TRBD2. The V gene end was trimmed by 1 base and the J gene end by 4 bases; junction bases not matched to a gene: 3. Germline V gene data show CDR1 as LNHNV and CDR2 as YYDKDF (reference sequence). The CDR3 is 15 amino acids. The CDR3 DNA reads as TGTGCCACCAGCAGAGTAGCGGGGGAGTCAGATACGCAGTATTTT. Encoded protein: CATSRVAGESDTQYF.

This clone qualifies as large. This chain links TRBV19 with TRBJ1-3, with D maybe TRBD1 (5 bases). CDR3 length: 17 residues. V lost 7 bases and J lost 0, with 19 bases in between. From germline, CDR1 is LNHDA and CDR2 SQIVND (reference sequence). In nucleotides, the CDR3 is TGTGCCAGTATTTCTCGGGGGGACCCCCGCTCTGGAAACACCATATATTTT. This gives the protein CASISRGDPRSGNTIYF.

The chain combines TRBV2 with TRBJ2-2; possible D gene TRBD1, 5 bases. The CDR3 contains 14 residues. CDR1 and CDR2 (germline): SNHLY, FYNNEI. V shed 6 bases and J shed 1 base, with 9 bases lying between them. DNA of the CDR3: TGTGCCAGCAGGACTGACAGGAACACCGGGGAGCTGTTTTTT. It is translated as CASRTDRNTGELFF. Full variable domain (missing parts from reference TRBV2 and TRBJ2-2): EPEVTQTPSHQVTQMGQEVILRCVPISNHLYFYWYRQILGQKVEFLVSFYNNEISEKSEIFDDQFSVERPDGSNFTLKIRSTKLEDSAMYFCASRTDRNTGELFFGEGSRLTVL.

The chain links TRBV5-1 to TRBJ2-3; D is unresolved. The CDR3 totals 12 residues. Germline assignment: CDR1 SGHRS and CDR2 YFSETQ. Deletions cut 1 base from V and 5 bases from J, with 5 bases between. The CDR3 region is CASSLIGDTQYF. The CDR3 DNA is TGCGCCAGCAGCTTGATCGGAGATACGCAGTATTTT. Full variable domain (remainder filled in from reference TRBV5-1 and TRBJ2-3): KAGVTQTPRYLIKTRGQQVTLSCSPISGHRSVSWYQQTPGQGLQFLFEYFSETQRNKGNFPGRFSGRQFSNSRSEMNVSTLELGDSALYLCASSLIGDTQYFGPGTRLTVL.

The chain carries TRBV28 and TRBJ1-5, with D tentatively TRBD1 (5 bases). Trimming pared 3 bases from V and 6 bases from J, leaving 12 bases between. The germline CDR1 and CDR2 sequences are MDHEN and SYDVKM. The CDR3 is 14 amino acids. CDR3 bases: TGTGCCAGCAGTTTCCGGGGGGGAGGTCAGCCCCAGCATTTT. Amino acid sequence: CASSFRGGGQPQHF.

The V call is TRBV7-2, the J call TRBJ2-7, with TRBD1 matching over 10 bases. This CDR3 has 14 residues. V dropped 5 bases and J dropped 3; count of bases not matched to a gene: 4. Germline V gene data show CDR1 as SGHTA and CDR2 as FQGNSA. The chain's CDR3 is CASSLGQGLYEQYF. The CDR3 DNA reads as TGTGCCAGCAGCCTGGGACAGGGGCTCTACGAGCAGTACTTC.

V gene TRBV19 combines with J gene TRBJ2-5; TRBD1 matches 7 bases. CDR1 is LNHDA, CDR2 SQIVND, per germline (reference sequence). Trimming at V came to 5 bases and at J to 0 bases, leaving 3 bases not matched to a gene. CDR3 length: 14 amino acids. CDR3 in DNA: TGTGCCAGTAGTTTAACAGGGGACCAAGAGACCCAGTACTTC. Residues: CASSLTGDQETQYF.

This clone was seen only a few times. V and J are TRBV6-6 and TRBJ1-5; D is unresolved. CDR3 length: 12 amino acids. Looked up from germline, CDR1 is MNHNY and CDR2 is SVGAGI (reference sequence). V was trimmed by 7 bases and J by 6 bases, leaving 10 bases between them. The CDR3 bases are TGTGCCAGCAACGTGCGGGGTCAGCCCCAGCATTTT. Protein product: CASNVRGQPQHF.

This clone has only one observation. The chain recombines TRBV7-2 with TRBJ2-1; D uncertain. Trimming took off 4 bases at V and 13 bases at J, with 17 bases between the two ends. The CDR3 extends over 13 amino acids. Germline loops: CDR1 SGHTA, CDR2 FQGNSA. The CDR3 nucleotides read TGTGCCAGCAGCTCGAGCGCAAGCGCCATACAGTTCTTC. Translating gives CASSSSASAIQFF.

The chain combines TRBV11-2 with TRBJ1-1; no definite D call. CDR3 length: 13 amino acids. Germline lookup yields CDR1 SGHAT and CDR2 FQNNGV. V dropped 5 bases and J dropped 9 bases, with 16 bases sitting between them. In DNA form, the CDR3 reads TGTGCCAGCAGCCCCCCCGACAAATTTCAAGCTTTCTTT. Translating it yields CASSPPDKFQAFF.

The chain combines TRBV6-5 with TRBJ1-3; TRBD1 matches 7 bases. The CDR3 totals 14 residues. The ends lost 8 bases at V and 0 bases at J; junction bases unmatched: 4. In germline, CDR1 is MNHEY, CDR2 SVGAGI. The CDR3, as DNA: TGTGCCAGCGGAGGACAGGCCTCTGGAAACACCATATATTTT. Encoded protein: CASGGQASGNTIYF.